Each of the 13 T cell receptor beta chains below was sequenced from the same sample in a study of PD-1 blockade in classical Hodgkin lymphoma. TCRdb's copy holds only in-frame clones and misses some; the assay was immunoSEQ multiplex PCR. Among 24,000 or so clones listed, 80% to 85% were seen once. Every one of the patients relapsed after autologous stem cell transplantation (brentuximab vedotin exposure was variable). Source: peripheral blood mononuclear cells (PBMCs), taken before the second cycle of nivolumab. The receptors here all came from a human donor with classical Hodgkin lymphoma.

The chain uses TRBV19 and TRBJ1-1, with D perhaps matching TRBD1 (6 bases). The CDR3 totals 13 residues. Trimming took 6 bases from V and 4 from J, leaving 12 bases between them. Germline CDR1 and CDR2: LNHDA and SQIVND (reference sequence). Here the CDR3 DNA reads TGTGCCAGTAGCGACAGGATGGGCACTGAAGCTTTCTTT. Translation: CASSDRMGTEAFF.

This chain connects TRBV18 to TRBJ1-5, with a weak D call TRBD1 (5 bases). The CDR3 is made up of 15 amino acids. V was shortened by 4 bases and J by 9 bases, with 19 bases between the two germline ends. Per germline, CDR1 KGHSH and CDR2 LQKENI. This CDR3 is CASSLKTAQGMPQHF. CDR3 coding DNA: TGTGCCAGCTCACTAAAGACAGCGCAGGGAATGCCCCAGCATTTT. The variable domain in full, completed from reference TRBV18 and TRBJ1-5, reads NAGVMQNPRHLVRRRGQEARLRCSPMKGHSHVYWYRQLPEEGLKFMVYLQKENIIDESGMPKERFSAEFPKEGPSILRIQQVVRGDSAAYFCASSLKTAQGMPQHFGDGTRLSIL.

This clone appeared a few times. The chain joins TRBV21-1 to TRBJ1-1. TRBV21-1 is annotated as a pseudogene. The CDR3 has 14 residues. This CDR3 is CASSKILWGTEAFF. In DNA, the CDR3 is TGTGCCAGCAGCAAAATTTTATGGGGCACTGAAGCTTTCTTT.

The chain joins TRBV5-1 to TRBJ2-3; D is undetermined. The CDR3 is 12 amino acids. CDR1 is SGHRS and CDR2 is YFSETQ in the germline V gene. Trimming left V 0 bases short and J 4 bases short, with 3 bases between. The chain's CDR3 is CASSLEADTQYF. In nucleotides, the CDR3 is TGCGCCAGCAGCTTGGAGGCAGATACGCAGTATTTT.

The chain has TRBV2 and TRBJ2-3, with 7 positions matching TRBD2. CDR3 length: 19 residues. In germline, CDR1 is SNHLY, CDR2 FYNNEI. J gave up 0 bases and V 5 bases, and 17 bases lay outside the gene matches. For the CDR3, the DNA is TGTGCCAGCAGTCCTCACGGGGCAATACAGCGGGAAAGCACAGATACGCAGTATTTT. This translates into CASSPHGAIQRESTDTQYF. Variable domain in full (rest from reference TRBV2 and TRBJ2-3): EPEVTQTPSHQVTQMGQEVILRCVPISNHLYFYWYRQILGQKVEFLVSFYNNEISEKSEIFDDQFSVERPDGSNFTLKIRSTKLEDSAMYFCASSPHGAIQRESTDTQYFGPGTRLTVL.

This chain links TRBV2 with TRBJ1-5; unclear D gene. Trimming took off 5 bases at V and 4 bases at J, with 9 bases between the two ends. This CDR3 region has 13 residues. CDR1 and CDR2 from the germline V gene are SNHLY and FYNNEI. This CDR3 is CASSTDGNQPQHF. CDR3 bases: TGTGCCAGCAGTACCGACGGGAATCAGCCCCAGCATTTT.

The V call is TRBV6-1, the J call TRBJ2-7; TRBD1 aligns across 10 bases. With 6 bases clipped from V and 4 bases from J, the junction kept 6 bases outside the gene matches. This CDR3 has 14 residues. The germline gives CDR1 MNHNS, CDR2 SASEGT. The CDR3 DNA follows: TGTGCCAGCAGGCCGACAGGGGGCGCATACGAGCAGTACTTC. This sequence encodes CASRPTGGAYEQYF.

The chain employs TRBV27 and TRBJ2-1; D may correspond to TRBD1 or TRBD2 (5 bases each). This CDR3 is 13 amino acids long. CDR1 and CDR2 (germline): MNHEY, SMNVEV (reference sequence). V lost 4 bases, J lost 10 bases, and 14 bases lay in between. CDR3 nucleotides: TGTGCCAGCAGTTCCGGGACGTTTTGGGAGCAGTTCTTC. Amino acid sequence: CASSSGTFWEQFF.

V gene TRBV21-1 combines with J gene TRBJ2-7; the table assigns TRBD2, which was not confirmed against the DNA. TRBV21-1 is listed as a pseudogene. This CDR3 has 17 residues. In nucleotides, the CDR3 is TGTGCCAGCAGCAAAGTAGTGGGAGGGATCGTAAGGGACGAGCAGTACTTC. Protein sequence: CASSKVVGGIVRDEQYF.

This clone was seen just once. CDR3 in amino acids: CASSGGFGGNQPQHF. For the CDR3, the DNA is TGTGCCAGTAGTGGGGGTTTTGGGGGCAATCAGCCCCAGCATTTT. The rearrangement links TRBV19 to TRBJ1-5; D may be TRBD1 (5 bases). The ends were cut back, 5 bases at V and 2 bases at J, with 13 bases in the middle. This CDR3 spans 15 amino acids. Germline V gene sequence: CDR1 LNHDA, CDR2 SQIVND (reference sequence).

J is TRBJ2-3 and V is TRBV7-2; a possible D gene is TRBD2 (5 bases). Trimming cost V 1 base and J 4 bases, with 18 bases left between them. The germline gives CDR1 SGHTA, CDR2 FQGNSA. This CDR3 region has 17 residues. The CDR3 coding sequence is TGTGCCAGCAGCTTAGATGAGATCGGGGTGGGAGCAGATACGCAGTATTTT. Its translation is CASSLDEIGVGADTQYF.

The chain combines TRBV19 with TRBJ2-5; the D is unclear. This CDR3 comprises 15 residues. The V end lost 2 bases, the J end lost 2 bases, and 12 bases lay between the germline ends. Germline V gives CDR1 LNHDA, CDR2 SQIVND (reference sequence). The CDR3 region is CASSISPGSQETQYF. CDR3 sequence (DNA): TGTGCCAGTAGTATATCTCCCGGGTCGCAAGAGACCCAGTACTTC.

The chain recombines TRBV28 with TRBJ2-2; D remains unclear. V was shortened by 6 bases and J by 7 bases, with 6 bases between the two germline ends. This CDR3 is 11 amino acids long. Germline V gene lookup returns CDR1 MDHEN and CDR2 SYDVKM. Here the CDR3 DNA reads TGTGCCAGCAGGAACCTCGGGGAGCTGTTTTTT. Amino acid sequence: CASRNLGELFF.